This T cell receptor (beta chain) was obtained from a study of CD8 T cells in ankylosing spondylitis. V gave up 0 bases and J gave up 3 bases; unmatched junction bases: 4. The CDR3 extends over 16 amino acids. Germline CDR1 and CDR2: SGHRS and YFSETQ. Via MiXCR, TCRdb re-called the 5' RACE reads, giving one row per CDR3 protein. The sample shows a few hundred thousand distinct CDR3 sequences, 20% to 25% of them seen only once. This clonotype was observed a handful of times. As yet, its antigen is unknown. Study findings and constraints: One TCR beta motif, made up of 7 or 8 highly homologous variants, appeared characteristic of ankylosing spondylitis blood. Some motif variants had been reported before (in reactive arthritis synovial fluid and blood). Disease-linked clones were reportedly significantly enriched in matched ankylosing spondylitis synovial fluid.

The clonotype comes from a male donor with ankylosing spondylitis. The chain combines TRBV5-1 with TRBJ2-1; 9 bases are shared with TRBD2. The sequenced material came from blood, either unsorted or a sorted T cell fraction (not recorded which). CDR3 amino acids: CASSLDVSGGYNEQFF. In DNA form, the CDR3 reads TGCGCCAGCAGCTTGGATGTTAGCGGGGGCTACAATGAGCAGTTCTTC.